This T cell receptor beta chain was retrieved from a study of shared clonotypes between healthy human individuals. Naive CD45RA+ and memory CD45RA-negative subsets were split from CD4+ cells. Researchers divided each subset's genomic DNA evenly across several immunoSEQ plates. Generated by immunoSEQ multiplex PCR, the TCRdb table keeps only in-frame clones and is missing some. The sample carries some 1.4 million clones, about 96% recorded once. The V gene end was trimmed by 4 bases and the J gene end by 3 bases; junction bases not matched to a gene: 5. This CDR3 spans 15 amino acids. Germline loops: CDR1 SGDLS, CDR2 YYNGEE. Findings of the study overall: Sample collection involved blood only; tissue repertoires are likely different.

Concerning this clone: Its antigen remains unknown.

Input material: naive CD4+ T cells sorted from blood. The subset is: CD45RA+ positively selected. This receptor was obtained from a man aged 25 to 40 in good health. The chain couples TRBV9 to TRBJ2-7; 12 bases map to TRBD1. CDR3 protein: CASSKGQGAVYEQYF. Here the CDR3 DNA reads TGTGCCAGCAGCAAGGGACAGGGGGCGGTCTACGAGCAGTACTTC.